The clone carrying this T cell receptor (beta chain) was observed a few times. The sample belongs to a study of T-cell reconstitution after alpha-beta-depleted transplantation in children. The library targeted TCRbeta and was prepared with unique molecular identifiers. Via MiXCR, TCRdb re-called the PCR reads, giving one row per CDR3 protein. The sample comprises around 530,000 distinct CDR3 sequences, 30% to 35% of which are singletons, and 2% to 3% rests with the top ten. CDR3 length: 15 amino acids. Germline lookup yields CDR1 SGHDT and CDR2 YYEEEE. Trimming took off 2 bases at V and 0 bases at J, with 11 bases between the two ends.

The receptor was isolated from a human donor who donated a stem cell graft to a child with aplastic anemia. The sequencing here drew on PBMCs from the stem cell graft donor, taken from the stem cell graft. The chain has TRBV5-6 and TRBJ1-1; D perhaps matches TRBD1 (5 bases). The CDR3 bases are TGTGCCAGCAGCTTCTGGGGCTCTTTGAACACTGAAGCTTTCTTT. As protein: CASSFWGSLNTEAFF.